This TCR beta chain was documented in a study of metastatic and nonmetastatic thyroid tumors. General observations from the study: A significant increase in TCR beta diversity was reportedly seen in malignant thyroid tumors relative to benign nodules, in blood and tumor.

Thyroid surgery took place with no prior treatment in any patient. J lost 4 bases, V lost 6 bases, and 9 bases had no gene match. In germline, CDR1 is SGHAT, CDR2 FQNNGV. CDR3 length: 16 amino acids. Using MiXCR, TCRdb re-called clones from the PCR reads. The sample has some 14,000 clones, 25% to 35% seen once. In the case of this clone: Its antigen is unknown.

This chain uses TRBV11-2 with TRBJ1-1; TRBD1 agrees at 12 bases. The sequenced sample was tumor tissue. This receptor was taken from a male donor with papillary thyroid cancer or a benign thyroid nodule (not recorded which). Some clones in this sample may be carry-over from other donors' samples. CDR3 sequence: CASRSRGTGGSTEAFF. The DNA of the CDR3 is TGTGCCAGCAGATCCCGGGGGACAGGGGGCTCCACTGAAGCTTTCTTT.